The rows below give T cell receptor beta chains drawn from one sample of a study of blood T cells in healthy people across ages. One entry per CDR3 protein results from TCRdb running MiXCR on the 5' RACE reads. The sample consists of about 1.4 million distinct CDR3 sequences, 55% to 75% of them appearing once. The sequencing sample was made of blood. These receptors all stem from a man between 18 and 29 years old in good health. CDR3s include the opening cysteine and the closing phenylalanine or tryptophan. Fields, in order: CDR3 protein, CDR3 DNA, D gene, clone size, J gene, V gene. A D gene is named only where the DNA matches it firmly. Clone size is given for some rows only: seen once, a few or many times, or a class if the clone is expanded.

cdr3_aa: CASSFPVLEYEQFF
cdr3_nt: TGTGCCAGCAGCTTTCCCGTCCTAGAGTATGAGCAGTTCTTC
d_call: .
clone_size: .
j_call: TRBJ2-1
v_call: TRBV11-2

cdr3_aa: CASSFSGEGTDTQYF
cdr3_nt: TGTGCCAGCAGCTTTAGCGGAGAGGGGACAGATACGCAGTATTTT
d_call: .
clone_size: .
j_call: TRBJ2-3
v_call: TRBV7-2

cdr3_aa: CASNTAEGSYEQYF
cdr3_nt: TGTGCCAGCAATACGGCAGAGGGGTCCTACGAGCAGTACTTC
d_call: .
clone_size: .
j_call: TRBJ2-7
v_call: TRBV27

cdr3_aa: CASSQGAGANTEAFF
cdr3_nt: TGCGCCAGCAGCCAAGGGGCCGGCGCGAACACTGAAGCTTTCTTT
d_call: .
clone_size: few
j_call: TRBJ1-1
v_call: TRBV4-1

cdr3_aa: CASSEILRYEQYF
cdr3_nt: TGTGCCAGCAGTGAAATACTTAGGTACGAGCAGTACTTC
d_call: .
clone_size: .
j_call: TRBJ2-7
v_call: TRBV2

cdr3_aa: CASSQAGRGNTEAFF
cdr3_nt: TGCGCCAGCAGCCAAGCGGGCAGGGGGAACACTGAAGCTTTCTTT
d_call: .
clone_size: .
j_call: TRBJ1-1
v_call: TRBV4-1

cdr3_aa: CSAREPPSYEQYF
cdr3_nt: TGCAGTGCTAGAGAACCTCCCTCCTACGAGCAGTACTTC
d_call: .
clone_size: .
j_call: TRBJ2-7
v_call: TRBV20-1

cdr3_aa: CASSLGTRSNQPQHF
cdr3_nt: TGCGCCAGCAGCTTGGGGACACGTAGCAATCAGCCCCAGCATTTT
d_call: .
clone_size: .
j_call: TRBJ1-5
v_call: TRBV5-1

cdr3_aa: CSAGRVMNTEAFF
cdr3_nt: TGCAGCGCGGGCAGGGTAATGAACACTGAAGCTTTCTTT
d_call: .
clone_size: few
j_call: TRBJ1-1
v_call: TRBV29-1

cdr3_aa: CAITSLTSGRPDTQYF
cdr3_nt: TGTGCCATCACGTCGTTAACTAGCGGGAGACCAGATACGCAGTATTTT
d_call: TRBD2
clone_size: few
j_call: TRBJ2-3
v_call: TRBV10-3

cdr3_aa: CASSADTNTEAFF
cdr3_nt: TGTGCCAGCAGTGCCGACACGAACACTGAAGCTTTCTTT
d_call: .
clone_size: .
j_call: TRBJ1-1
v_call: TRBV6-5

cdr3_aa: CASTGPRETQYF
cdr3_nt: TGTGCCAGCACCGGACCCCGGGAGACCCAGTACTTC
d_call: .
clone_size: .
j_call: TRBJ2-5
v_call: TRBV6-5

cdr3_aa: CAISASAGSDTQYF
cdr3_nt: TGTGCCATCAGCGCCTCTGCGGGTTCGGATACGCAGTATTTT
d_call: .
clone_size: .
j_call: TRBJ2-3
v_call: TRBV10-3

cdr3_aa: CASSLLAGVSNEQFF
cdr3_nt: TGTGCCAGCAGCCTCCTAGCGGGGGTCAGCAATGAGCAGTTCTTC
d_call: TRBD2
clone_size: few
j_call: TRBJ2-1
v_call: TRBV11-2

cdr3_aa: CATSGPGQSYGYTF
cdr3_nt: TGTGCCACCAGCGGACCAGGACAGTCCTATGGCTACACCTTC
d_call: .
clone_size: .
j_call: TRBJ1-2
v_call: TRBV15

cdr3_aa: CASSTWGSGETQYF
cdr3_nt: TGTGCCAGCAGTACTTGGGGATCCGGGGAGACCCAGTACTTC
d_call: .
clone_size: many
j_call: TRBJ2-5
v_call: TRBV2

cdr3_aa: CASSLEYRDRGLYEQYF
cdr3_nt: TGCGCCAGCAGCTTGGAATACCGGGACAGGGGGCTTTACGAGCAGTACTTC
d_call: TRBD1
clone_size: few
j_call: TRBJ2-7
v_call: TRBV5-1

cdr3_aa: CASSDPGTGINYGYTF
cdr3_nt: TGTGCCAGCAGTGACCCCGGGACAGGGATCAACTATGGCTACACCTTC
d_call: TRBD1
clone_size: few
j_call: TRBJ1-2
v_call: TRBV25-1

cdr3_aa: CASSQRGTRFEQFF
cdr3_nt: TGCGCCAGCAGCCAAAGGGGGACTAGGTTTGAGCAGTTCTTC
d_call: TRBD2
clone_size: .
j_call: TRBJ2-1
v_call: TRBV4-1

cdr3_aa: CASSHARRGLNEQYF
cdr3_nt: TGCGCCAGCAGCCACGCGCGGAGGGGATTGAACGAGCAGTACTTC
d_call: .
clone_size: .
j_call: TRBJ2-7
v_call: TRBV4-3

cdr3_aa: CSVGGLAKNIQYF
cdr3_nt: TGCAGCGTTGGGGGGTTAGCCAAAAACATTCAGTACTTC
d_call: .
clone_size: many
j_call: TRBJ2-4
v_call: TRBV29-1

cdr3_aa: CASSLDTGFAYNEQFF
cdr3_nt: TGTGCCAGCAGCTTGGATACAGGGTTCGCCTACAATGAGCAGTTCTTC
d_call: .
clone_size: .
j_call: TRBJ2-1
v_call: TRBV5-8

cdr3_aa: CASSQWVGENIQYF
cdr3_nt: TGTGCCAGCAGCCAATGGGTAGGCGAAAACATTCAGTACTTC
d_call: .
clone_size: .
j_call: TRBJ2-4
v_call: TRBV3-1

cdr3_aa: CASSQDRGTRGYTF
cdr3_nt: TGTGCCAGCAGCCAAGACCGAGGGACGCGGGGCTACACCTTC
d_call: .
clone_size: .
j_call: TRBJ1-2
v_call: TRBV3-1

cdr3_aa: CATSRDPDYEQYF
cdr3_nt: TGTGCCACCAGCAGAGATCCGGACTACGAGCAGTACTTC
d_call: .
clone_size: .
j_call: TRBJ2-7
v_call: TRBV15

cdr3_aa: CSVTGQGETYEQYF
cdr3_nt: TGCAGCGTCACTGGACAGGGGGAAACCTACGAGCAGTACTTC
d_call: TRBD1
clone_size: few
j_call: TRBJ2-7
v_call: TRBV29-1

cdr3_aa: CASSFGSGSVGETQYF
cdr3_nt: TGTGCCAGCAGTTTCGGAAGCGGGAGTGTAGGGGAGACCCAGTACTTC
d_call: TRBD2
clone_size: few
j_call: TRBJ2-5
v_call: TRBV6-5

cdr3_aa: CASSFDRAGTQYF
cdr3_nt: TGTGCCAGCAGCTTTGACAGGGCGGGGACCCAGTACTTC
d_call: TRBD1
clone_size: .
j_call: TRBJ2-5
v_call: TRBV7-2

cdr3_aa: CATKQGVGEFEGTQYF
cdr3_nt: TGTGCCACCAAGCAGGGAGTAGGGGAATTCGAGGGGACCCAGTACTTC
d_call: .
clone_size: once
j_call: TRBJ2-5
v_call: TRBV27

cdr3_aa: CASSLAGHTIRGYTF
cdr3_nt: TGCGCCAGCAGCTTGGCCGGACATACCATCCGTGGCTACACCTTC
d_call: .
clone_size: .
j_call: TRBJ1-2
v_call: TRBV5-1

cdr3_aa: CASSLDGGGGYGYTF
cdr3_nt: TGTGCCAGCAGCTTAGATGGTGGGGGTGGGTATGGCTACACCTTC
d_call: .
clone_size: .
j_call: TRBJ1-2
v_call: TRBV7-6

cdr3_aa: CSVELAGDSYEQYF
cdr3_nt: TGCAGCGTTGAATTGGCGGGGGACTCCTACGAGCAGTACTTC
d_call: TRBD2
clone_size: few
j_call: TRBJ2-7
v_call: TRBV29-1

cdr3_aa: CTVRRSGRAPDTQYF
cdr3_nt: TGCACCGTCCGGAGATCCGGGAGGGCTCCAGATACGCAGTATTTT
d_call: TRBD2
clone_size: .
j_call: TRBJ2-3
v_call: TRBV29-1

cdr3_aa: CSATYFGTDTQYF
cdr3_nt: TGCAGTGCTACCTACTTTGGGACAGATACGCAGTATTTT
d_call: .
clone_size: .
j_call: TRBJ2-3
v_call: TRBV20-1

cdr3_aa: CASSLGRVNTDTQYF
cdr3_nt: TGCGCCAGCAGCCTCGGAAGGGTAAACACAGATACGCAGTATTTT
d_call: .
clone_size: .
j_call: TRBJ2-3
v_call: TRBV5-1

cdr3_aa: CASSYRRGKDYGYTF
cdr3_nt: TGTGCCAGCAGTTATCGTCGGGGGAAGGACTATGGCTACACCTTC
d_call: .
clone_size: .
j_call: TRBJ1-2
v_call: TRBV6-5

cdr3_aa: CSARGRRPSGANVLTF
cdr3_nt: TGCAGTGCTAGAGGCCGCAGGCCCTCTGGGGCCAACGTCCTGACTTTC
d_call: .
clone_size: .
j_call: TRBJ2-6
v_call: TRBV20-1

cdr3_aa: CASSLAGTDSYEQYF
cdr3_nt: TGTGCCAGCAGCTTAGCCGGGACAGACTCCTACGAGCAGTACTTC
d_call: TRBD1
clone_size: .
j_call: TRBJ2-7
v_call: TRBV7-6

cdr3_aa: CASRSLTGANQPQHF
cdr3_nt: TGTGCCAGCAGATCATTGACAGGGGCGAATCAGCCCCAGCATTTT
d_call: TRBD1
clone_size: .
j_call: TRBJ1-5
v_call: TRBV6-2/TRBV6-3

cdr3_aa: CASSHRAGELFF
cdr3_nt: TGTGCCAGTAGCCATCGGGCCGGGGAGCTGTTTTTT
d_call: .
clone_size: .
j_call: TRBJ2-2
v_call: TRBV19

cdr3_aa: CASSYSSANVLTF
cdr3_nt: TGTGCCAGCAGTTACTCATCCGCCAACGTCCTGACTTTC
d_call: .
clone_size: .
j_call: TRBJ2-6
v_call: TRBV6-5

cdr3_aa: CATSREVVGGYTF
cdr3_nt: TGTGCCACCAGCAGAGAGGTCGTCGGTGGCTACACCTTC
d_call: .
clone_size: .
j_call: TRBJ1-2
v_call: TRBV15

cdr3_aa: CASSLGNRGHWNEQFF
cdr3_nt: TGTGCCAGCAGCTTAGGGAACAGGGGTCACTGGAATGAGCAGTTCTTC
d_call: TRBD1
clone_size: .
j_call: TRBJ2-1
v_call: TRBV12-3/TRBV12-4

cdr3_aa: CASSQDPGSYGYTF
cdr3_nt: TGTGCCAGCAGCCAAGATCCAGGGTCCTATGGCTACACCTTC
d_call: .
clone_size: .
j_call: TRBJ1-2
v_call: TRBV14

cdr3_aa: CASSLLLLAGGPDTQYF
cdr3_nt: TGTGCCAGCAGTTTATTGTTGCTAGCGGGGGGGCCAGATACGCAGTATTTT
d_call: TRBD2
clone_size: .
j_call: TRBJ2-3
v_call: TRBV28

cdr3_aa: CASLWYEQYF
cdr3_nt: TGTGCCAGCCTATGGTACGAGCAGTACTTC
d_call: .
clone_size: .
j_call: TRBJ2-7
v_call: TRBV6-1

cdr3_aa: CASSPEGGYSGANVLTF
cdr3_nt: TGTGCCAGCAGTCCCGAAGGAGGGTACTCTGGGGCCAACGTCCTGACTTTC
d_call: .
clone_size: .
j_call: TRBJ2-6
v_call: TRBV6-1

cdr3_aa: CASRQGYNYEQYF
cdr3_nt: TGCGCCAGCAGACAGGGCTACAACTACGAGCAGTACTTC
d_call: .
clone_size: .
j_call: TRBJ2-7
v_call: TRBV5-1

cdr3_aa: CASSRRLRAGELFF
cdr3_nt: TGTGCCAGTAGCCGTCGACTTAGGGCCGGGGAGCTGTTTTTT
d_call: .
clone_size: .
j_call: TRBJ2-2
v_call: TRBV19

cdr3_aa: CSARKLAGKYNEQFF
cdr3_nt: TGCAGTGCTAGAAAACTAGCGGGGAAATACAATGAGCAGTTCTTC
d_call: TRBD2
clone_size: .
j_call: TRBJ2-1
v_call: TRBV20-1

cdr3_aa: CAINADRDTEAFF
cdr3_nt: TGTGCCATCAACGCGGACAGGGACACTGAAGCTTTCTTT
d_call: TRBD1
clone_size: once
j_call: TRBJ1-1
v_call: TRBV10-3

cdr3_aa: CASSVEVGGYTF
cdr3_nt: TGTGCCAGCAGCGTAGAAGTGGGGGGCTACACCTTC
d_call: .
clone_size: few
j_call: TRBJ1-2
v_call: TRBV9